This TCR beta chain was obtained from a study of shared clonotypes between healthy human individuals. HIV-negative, healthy adults without recent acute infections or vaccinations were the donors. General observations from the study: The researchers took only blood, and tissue repertoires probably look different.

Trimming removed 6 bases at V and 1 base at J, with 10 bases between. Germline V CDR1 and CDR2: MDHEN, SYDVKM. The CDR3 contains 13 residues. In the case of this clone: Its antigen is still unknown.

Samples underwent the assay at deep level. Each unsorted PBMC replicate got 300 ng genomic DNA, roughly 30,000 genomes. Measured with immunoSEQ multiplex PCR; TCRdb has only the in-frame clones, and not every one. This table has more than 400,000 clones, 60% to 80% appearing once. This clonotype was sampled from a woman in her thirties or forties in good health. Some clones in this sample may be carry-over from other donors' samples. The J gene is TRBJ2-7, the V gene TRBV28, with D possibly being TRBD1 (5 bases). Sequenced: PBMCs. This CDR3 reads CASRDGQSYEQYF. CDR3 DNA: TGTGCCAGCAGGGACGGACAATCCTACGAGCAGTACTTC.